The T cell receptor (beta chain) under discussion was sequenced for a study of blood T cell repertoires in COVID-19. Across the whole study: COVID-19 samples, acute and convalescent, were from the United States, Italy and Spain. The analysed material was cDNA or gDNA that came from T cells, B-cell-depleted T cells, or PBMCs.

V was trimmed by 0 bases and J by 1 base, leaving 12 bases between them. The CDR3 is 16 residues long. CDR1 and CDR2 (germline): LGHNA, YNFKEQ. TCRdb's copy holds only in-frame clones and misses some; the assay was immunoSEQ multiplex PCR. The sample consists of tens of thousands of clones, roughly 84% of them appearing once. The chain uses TRBV4-2 and TRBJ1-1, with D uncertain. The clonotype originates from a man in his fifties or sixties with acute or convalescent COVID-19. The sample was peripheral blood. The CDR3 nucleotides are TGTGCCAGCAGCCAAGATCTGGCAGGTTCGAACACTGAAGCTTTCTTT. Translating gives CASSQDLAGSNTEAFF.